This TCR beta chain was recorded in a study of blood T cell repertoires in COVID-19. Study summary: Samples taken during acute and convalescent COVID-19 were collected in the United States, Italy and Spain.

The repertoire was sequenced with immunoSEQ multiplex PCR; TCRdb's copy has only in-frame clones and lacks some. The sample includes about 300,000 clones, 85% to 90% of them seen just once. The specimen sequenced was peripheral blood. The TCR originated in a man between 65 and 85 years old with acute or convalescent COVID-19.

CDR3 sequence reads: CASSLAGVSHYGYTF. The CDR3 DNA sequence: TGTGCCAGCAGCTTGGCCGGTGTCTCTCACTATGGCTACACCTTC. The rearrangement links TRBV5-4 to TRBJ1-2; D gene unclear. The germline V and J ends were trimmed by 0 bases and 3 bases, with 12 bases remaining between them. Germline V lookup: CDR1 SGHNT, CDR2 YYREEE (reference sequence). The CDR3 sequence is 15 residues long.